This section outlines one T cell receptor beta chain sequence together with its context. Its target is unknown. PCR used 60 Vbeta primers and 13 Jbeta primers. Produced via immunoSEQ multiplex PCR; TCRdb's table is partial and in-frame only. The sample records nearly 110,000 clones, about 74% being singletons. Germline V gene sequence: CDR1 SGHRS, CDR2 YFSETQ. The CDR3 runs to 12 residues. V lost 2 bases and J lost 6, with 7 bases in between. The entry originates in a study of cytomegalovirus exposure and HLA in healthy donors. General study points: CMV antigen specificity was confirmed in vitro for a few CMV-associated chains. Most of the TCR beta V segments (in an earlier analysis) were productive either about 90% or about 30% of the time.

The chain is built from TRBV5-1 and TRBJ2-3; no reliable D call. The sequence derives from a woman between 35 and 50 years old in good health and CMV-seropositive. The sample was PBMCs. This CDR3 is CASSLTRDTQYF. CDR3 bases: TGCGCCAGCAGCTTAACGAGGGATACGCAGTATTTT.